This T cell receptor (beta chain) was recovered during a study of T cells in Graves' hyperthyroidism and ophthalmopathy. The study excluded patients with uncontrolled infection, other autoimmune disease, pregnancy or lactation. Each diagnosis drew on symptoms, thyroxine, TRAb, thyroid ultrasound and orbital computed tomography findings. V dropped 3 bases and J dropped 8 bases, with 16 bases sitting between them. CDR3 length: 15 amino acids. CDR1 ENHRY and CDR2 SYGVKD come from the germline V gene. RNA transcripts gave rise to amplified TCR beta CDR3 regions. The study used the HTBI primer set for a first-round RT-PCR of the TCR CDR3. MiXCR was run by TCRdb on the multiplex PCR reads, yielding one entry per CDR3 protein. The data show about 210,000 distinct CDR3 sequences, approximately 17% seen once.

Sequencing used blood. V gene TRBV10-3 combines with J gene TRBJ1-4; weak D call: TRBD1 (6 bases). This clonotype originated in a man in his fifties with Graves' hyperthyroidism. For the CDR3, the DNA is TGTGCCATCAGTGACCCCCAGGGGTTAAACGAAAAACTGTTTTTT. Translating gives CAISDPQGLNEKLFF.